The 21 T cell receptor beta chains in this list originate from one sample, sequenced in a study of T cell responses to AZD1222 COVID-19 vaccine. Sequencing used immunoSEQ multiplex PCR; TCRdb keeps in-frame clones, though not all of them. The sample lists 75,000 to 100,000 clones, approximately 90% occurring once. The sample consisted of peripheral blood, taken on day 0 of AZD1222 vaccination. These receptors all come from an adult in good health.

The CDR3 coding sequence is TGTGCCAGCATCTGGAGCAACACTGAAGCTTTCTTT. Amino acid sequence: CASIWSNTEAFF. The V gene is TRBV2, the J gene TRBJ1-1; the D is unclear. The CDR3 length is 12 residues. CDR1 and CDR2 from the germline V gene are SNHLY and FYNNEI. Deletions cut 7 bases from V and 2 bases from J, with 8 bases between. Full variable domain (rest looked up from reference TRBV2 and TRBJ1-1): EPEVTQTPSHQVTQMGQEVILRCVPISNHLYFYWYRQILGQKVEFLVSFYNNEISEKSEIFDDQFSVERPDGSNFTLKIRSTKLEDSAMYFCASIWSNTEAFFGQGTRLTVV.

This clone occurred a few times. This chain's CDR3 is CASSNAGGNYGYTF. CDR3 DNA: TGCGCCAGCAGCAATGCAGGGGGTAACTATGGCTACACCTTC. The chain couples TRBV5-1 to TRBJ1-2; 7 nucleotides agree with TRBD1. Germline V gives CDR1 SGHRS, CDR2 YFSETQ. With V trimmed by 4 bases and J by 1 base, 4 bases remained unmatched. The length of the CDR3 is 14 residues.

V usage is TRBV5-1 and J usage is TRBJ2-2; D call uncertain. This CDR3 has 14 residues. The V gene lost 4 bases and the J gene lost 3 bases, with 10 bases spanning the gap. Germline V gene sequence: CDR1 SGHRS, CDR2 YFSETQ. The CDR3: CASSLEVDTGELFF. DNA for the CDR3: TGCGCCAGCAGCCTCGAGGTGGACACCGGGGAGCTGTTTTTT.

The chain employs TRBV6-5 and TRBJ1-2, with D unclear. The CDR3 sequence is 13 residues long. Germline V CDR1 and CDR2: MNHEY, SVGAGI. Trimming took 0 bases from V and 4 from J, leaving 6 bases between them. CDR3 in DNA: TGTGCCAGCAGTTACTCGAGGAGCTATGGCTACACCTTC. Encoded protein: CASSYSRSYGYTF.

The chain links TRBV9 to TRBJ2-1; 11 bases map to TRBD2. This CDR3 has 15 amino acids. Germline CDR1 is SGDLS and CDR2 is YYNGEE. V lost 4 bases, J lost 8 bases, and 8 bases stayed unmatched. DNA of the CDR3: TGTGCCAGCAGCCCATCTAGCGGGGGGTTCCATGAGCAGTTCTTC. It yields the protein CASSPSSGGFHEQFF.

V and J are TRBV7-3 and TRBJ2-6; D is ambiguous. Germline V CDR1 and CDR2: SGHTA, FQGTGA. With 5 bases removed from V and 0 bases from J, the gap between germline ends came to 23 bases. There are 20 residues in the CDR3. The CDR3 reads CASSPHLRRAGDSGANVLTF. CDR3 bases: TGTGCCAGCAGCCCCCATTTGAGAAGGGCAGGTGACTCTGGGGCCAACGTCCTGACTTTC.

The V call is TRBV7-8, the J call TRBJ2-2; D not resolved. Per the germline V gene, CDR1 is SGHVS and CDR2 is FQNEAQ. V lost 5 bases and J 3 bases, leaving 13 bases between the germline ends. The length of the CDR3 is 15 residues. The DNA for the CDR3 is TGTGCCAGCAGCGGAACCGGACGGGACACCGGGGAGCTGTTTTTT. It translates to CASSGTGRDTGELFF.

The CDR3 nucleotides are TGCGCCAGCAGCTTGAACGGGGGGCGGACAACTAATGAAAAACTGTTTTTT. Its translation: CASSLNGGRTTNEKLFF. The chain recombines TRBV5-1 with TRBJ1-4, with D tentatively TRBD1 (6 bases). CDR3 length: 17 amino acids. Trimming cost V 1 base and J 0 bases, with 13 bases left between them. Germline V lookup: CDR1 SGHRS, CDR2 YFSETQ.

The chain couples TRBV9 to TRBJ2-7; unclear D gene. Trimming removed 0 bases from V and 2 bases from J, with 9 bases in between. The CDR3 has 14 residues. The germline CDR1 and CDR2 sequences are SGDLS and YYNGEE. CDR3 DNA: TGTGCCAGCAGCGTAGAACTGATACCCTACGAGCAGTACTTC. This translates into CASSVELIPYEQYF.

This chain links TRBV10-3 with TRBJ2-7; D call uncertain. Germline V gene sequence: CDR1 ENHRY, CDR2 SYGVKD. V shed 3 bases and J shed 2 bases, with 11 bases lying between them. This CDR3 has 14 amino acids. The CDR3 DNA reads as TGTGCCATCAGTGAAACGATGGGTACCTACGAGCAGTACTTC. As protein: CAISETMGTYEQYF.

CDR3 coding DNA: TGTGCCAGCAGCGTAGCAGGGGTTTCTGGAAACACCATATATTTT. Translating gives CASSVAGVSGNTIYF. V gene TRBV9 combines with J gene TRBJ1-3, with D possibly being TRBD1 (6 bases). The V and J ends lost 0 bases and 1 base respectively, with 8 bases between them. CDR3 length: 15 residues. From germline, CDR1 is SGDLS and CDR2 YYNGEE.

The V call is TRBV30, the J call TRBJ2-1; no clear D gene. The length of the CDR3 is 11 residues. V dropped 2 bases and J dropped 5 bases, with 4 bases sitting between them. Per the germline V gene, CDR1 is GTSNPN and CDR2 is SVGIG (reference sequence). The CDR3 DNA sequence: TGTGCCTGGAGTATTAACAATGAGCAGTTCTTC. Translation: CAWSINNEQFF.

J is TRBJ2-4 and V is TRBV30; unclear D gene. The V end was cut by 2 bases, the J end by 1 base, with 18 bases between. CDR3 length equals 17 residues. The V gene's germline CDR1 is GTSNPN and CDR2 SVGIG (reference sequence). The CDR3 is CAWSKARSSRAKNIQYF. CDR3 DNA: TGTGCCTGGAGTAAGGCAAGGTCCTCTCGGGCCAAAAACATTCAGTACTTC.

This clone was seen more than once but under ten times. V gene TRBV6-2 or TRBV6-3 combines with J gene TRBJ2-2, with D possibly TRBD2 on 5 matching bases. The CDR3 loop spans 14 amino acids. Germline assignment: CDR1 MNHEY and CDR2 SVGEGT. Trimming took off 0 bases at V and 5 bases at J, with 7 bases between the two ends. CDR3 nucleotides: TGTGCCAGCAGTTACTCGGGAGTGACCGGGGAGCTGTTTTTT. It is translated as CASSYSGVTGELFF.

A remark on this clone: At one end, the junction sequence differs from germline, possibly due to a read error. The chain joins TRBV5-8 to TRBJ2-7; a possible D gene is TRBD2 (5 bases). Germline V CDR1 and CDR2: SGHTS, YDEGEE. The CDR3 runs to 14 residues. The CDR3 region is CASSLTRFSHEQYF. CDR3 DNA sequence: TGTGCCAGCAGCTTGACTAGATTCTCCCACGAGCAGTACTTC.

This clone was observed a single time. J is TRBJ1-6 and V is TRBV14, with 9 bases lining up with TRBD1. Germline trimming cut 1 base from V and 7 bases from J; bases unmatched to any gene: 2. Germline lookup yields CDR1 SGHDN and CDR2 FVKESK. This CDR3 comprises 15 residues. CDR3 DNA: TGTGCCAGCAGCCAAGCCACAGGGGGCAATTCACCCCTCCACTTT. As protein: CASSQATGGNSPLHF. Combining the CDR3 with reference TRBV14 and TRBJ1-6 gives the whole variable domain EAGVTQFPSHSVIEKGQTVTLRCDPISGHDNLYWYRRVMGKEIKFLLHFVKESKQDESGMPNNRFLAERTGGTYSTLKVQPAELEDSGVYFCASSQATGGNSPLHFGNGTRLTVT.

CDR3 sequence: CASSLAGGPPYEQYF. Written as DNA, the CDR3 is TGCGCCAGCAGCTTGGCAGGGGGGCCCCCCTACGAGCAGTACTTC. The V and J genes are TRBV5-1 and TRBJ2-7; D is perhaps TRBD1 (7 bases). Trimming shortened V by 0 bases and J by 2 bases, and 12 bases separated the two germline ends. The CDR3 extends over 15 amino acids. CDR1 and CDR2 from the germline V gene are SGHRS and YFSETQ.

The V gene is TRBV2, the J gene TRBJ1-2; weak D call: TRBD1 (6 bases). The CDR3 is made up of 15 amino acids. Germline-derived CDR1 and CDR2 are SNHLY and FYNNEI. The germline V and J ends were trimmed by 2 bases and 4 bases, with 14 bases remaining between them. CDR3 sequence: CASSELSGDLYGYTF. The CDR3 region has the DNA TGTGCCAGCAGTGAATTGTCAGGGGACCTCTATGGCTACACCTTC.

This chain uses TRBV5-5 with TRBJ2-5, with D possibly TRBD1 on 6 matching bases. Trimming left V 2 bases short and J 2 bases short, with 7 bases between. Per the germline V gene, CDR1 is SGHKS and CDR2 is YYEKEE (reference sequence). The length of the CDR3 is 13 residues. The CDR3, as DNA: TGTGCCAGCAGCTTTGGACAGCAAGAGACCCAGTACTTC. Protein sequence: CASSFGQQETQYF. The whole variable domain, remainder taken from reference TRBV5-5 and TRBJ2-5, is DAGVTQSPTHLIKTRGQQVTLRCSPISGHKSVSWYQQVLGQGPQFIFQYYEKEERGRGNFPDRFSARQFPNYSSELNVNALLLGDSALYLCASSFGQQETQYFGPGTRLLVL.

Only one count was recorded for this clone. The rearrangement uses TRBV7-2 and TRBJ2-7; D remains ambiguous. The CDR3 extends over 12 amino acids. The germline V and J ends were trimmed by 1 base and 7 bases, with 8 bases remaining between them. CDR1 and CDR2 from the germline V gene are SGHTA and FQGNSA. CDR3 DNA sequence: TGTGCCAGCAGCTTAGGGGTTTGGGAGCAGTACTTC. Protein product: CASSLGVWEQYF.

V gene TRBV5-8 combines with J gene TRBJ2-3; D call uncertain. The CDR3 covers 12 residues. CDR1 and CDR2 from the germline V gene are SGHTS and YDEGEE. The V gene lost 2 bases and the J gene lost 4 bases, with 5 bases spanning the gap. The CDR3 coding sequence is TGTGCCAGCAGCTTCGGCCCAGATACGCAGTATTTT. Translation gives CASSFGPDTQYF.